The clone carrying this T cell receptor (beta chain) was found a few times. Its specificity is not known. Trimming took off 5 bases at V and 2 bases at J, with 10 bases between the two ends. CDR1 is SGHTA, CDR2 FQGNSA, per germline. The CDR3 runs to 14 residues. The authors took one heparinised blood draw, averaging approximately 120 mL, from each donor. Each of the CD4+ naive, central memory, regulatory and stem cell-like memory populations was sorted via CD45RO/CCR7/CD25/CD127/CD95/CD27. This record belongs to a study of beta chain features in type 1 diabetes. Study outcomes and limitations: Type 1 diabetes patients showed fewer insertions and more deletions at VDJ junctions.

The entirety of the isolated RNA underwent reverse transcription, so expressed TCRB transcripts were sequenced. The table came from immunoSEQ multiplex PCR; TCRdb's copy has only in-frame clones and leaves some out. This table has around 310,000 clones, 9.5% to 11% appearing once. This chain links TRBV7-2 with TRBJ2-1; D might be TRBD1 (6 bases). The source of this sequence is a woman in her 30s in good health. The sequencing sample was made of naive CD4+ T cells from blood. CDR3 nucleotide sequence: TGTGCCAGCAGCAGCACAGGGCCCTACAATGAGCAGTTCTTC. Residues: CASSSTGPYNEQFF.